These 32 T cell receptor beta chains share one sample of origin, sequenced in a study of stem cell transplantation in POMP-related autoinflammatory disease. The assay was immunoSEQ multiplex PCR, and TCRdb's table has in-frame clones only and misses some. This repertoire shows about 26,000 clones, approximately 78% found once; its top ten account for more than 2.5%. Sequencing used CD4+ T cells from PBMCs, obtained before stem cell transplantation. These TCRs come from a human donor with POMP-related autoinflammation and immune dysregulation (PRAID).

The gene calls are TRBV6-1 and TRBJ1-5; D is perhaps TRBD1 (5 bases). This CDR3 has 13 residues. The ends were cut back, 5 bases at V and 11 bases at J, with 16 bases in the middle. Germline-derived CDR1 and CDR2 are MNHNS and SASEGT. In DNA, the CDR3 is TGTGCCAGCAGTCCGGGGGATTGGGGATCCCAGCATTTT. It yields the protein CASSPGDWGSQHF.

There are a few counts of this clone. The V call is TRBV5-1, the J call TRBJ2-7; D ambiguous. The CDR3 extends over 15 amino acids. The germline CDR1 and CDR2 sequences are SGHRS and YFSETQ. V gave up 0 bases and J gave up 5 bases, with 15 bases separating them. The DNA for the CDR3 is TGCGCCAGCAGCTTGGCCTCGCTTCCGATGGACGAGCAGTACTTC. Translating gives CASSLASLPMDEQYF. Together with reference TRBV5-1 and TRBJ2-7, the CDR3 gives the full variable domain: KAGVTQTPRYLIKTRGQQVTLSCSPISGHRSVSWYQQTPGQGLQFLFEYFSETQRNKGNFPGRFSGRQFSNSRSEMNVSTLELGDSALYLCASSLASLPMDEQYFGPGTRLTVT.

The V and J genes are TRBV5-4 and TRBJ2-3; 9 nucleotides align to TRBD2. The V gene end was trimmed by 0 bases and the J gene end by 1 base; junction bases not matched to a gene: 6. Germline V gives CDR1 SGHNT, CDR2 YYREEE (reference sequence). This CDR3 region has 17 residues. Here the CDR3 reads CASSLALVAGGTDTQYF. In nucleotides, the CDR3 is TGTGCCAGCAGCTTGGCCTTGGTAGCGGGGGGCACAGATACGCAGTATTTT.

This clone showed up just once. The chain combines TRBV6-6 with TRBJ1-4; possibly TRBD1 for D (5 bases). V dropped 3 bases and J dropped 7 bases, with 12 bases sitting between them. This CDR3 has 14 residues. The V gene's germline CDR1 is MNHNY and CDR2 SVGAGI (reference sequence). The CDR3 is CASSYVPGGEKLFF. CDR3 DNA: TGTGCCAGCAGTTATGTCCCTGGGGGTGAAAAACTGTTTTTT.

The CDR3 DNA follows: TGTGCCAGCAGCTTAGCTCAGTTGAACACCGGGGAGCTGTTTTTT. Its translation is CASSLAQLNTGELFF. The chain is built from TRBV7-2 and TRBJ2-2; no clear D. The V gene lost 0 bases and the J gene lost 1 base, with 6 bases spanning the gap. The CDR3 extends over 15 amino acids. CDR1 and CDR2 (germline): SGHTA, FQGNSA.

The V and J genes are TRBV29-1 and TRBJ2-3; 8 nucleotides line up with TRBD2. Germline loops: CDR1 SQVTM, CDR2 ANQGSEA. The length of the CDR3 is 12 residues. Trimming cost V 6 bases and J 9 bases; bases outside gene matches: 8. The CDR3 spells CSVLGGAGTQYF. The CDR3 region has the DNA TGCAGCGTCCTCGGGGGGGCGGGAACGCAGTATTTT.

The chain's CDR3 is CASSLVGTAYNEQFF. The CDR3 nucleotides are TGTGCCAGCAGCTTAGTCGGGACGGCCTACAATGAGCAGTTCTTC. The chain employs TRBV7-2 and TRBJ2-1; D is possibly TRBD1 or TRBD2 (5 bases each). V lost 1 base and J 2 bases, leaving 9 bases between the germline ends. The CDR3 is 15 amino acids. Per germline, CDR1 SGHTA and CDR2 FQGNSA.

V usage is TRBV6-5 and J usage is TRBJ2-7; no firm D call. Germline-derived CDR1 and CDR2 are MNHEY and SVGAGI. V gave up 4 bases and J gave up 3 bases, with 13 bases separating them. The CDR3 is made up of 14 amino acids. CDR3 nucleotides: TGTGCCAGCAGTTCGTCCCGACCGCTCTACGAGCAGTACTTC. Translated, it gives CASSSSRPLYEQYF.

The chain links TRBV4-2 to TRBJ1-3, with 8 bases fitting TRBD1. This CDR3 is built from 18 residues. Per germline, CDR1 LGHNA and CDR2 YNFKEQ. The J segment lost 4 bases and the V segment lost 0 bases, leaving 11 bases of the junction unmatched. The CDR3 sequence is CASSQDQGAQRRGNTIYF. Written as DNA, the CDR3 is TGTGCCAGCAGCCAAGATCAGGGGGCCCAAAGGAGGGGAAACACCATATATTTT.

J is TRBJ2-3 and V is TRBV2, with D perhaps TRBD1 or TRBD2 (5 bases each). Germline values: CDR1 SNHLY, CDR2 FYNNEI. CDR3 size: 14 residues. Trimming removed 8 bases from V and 0 bases from J, with 12 bases in between. CDR3 in amino acids: CASSGPYSTDTQYF. Written as DNA, the CDR3 is TGTGCCAGCTCGGGGCCCTATAGCACAGATACGCAGTATTTT.

V usage is TRBV5-1 and J usage is TRBJ2-1, with D perhaps being TRBD1 or TRBD2 (5 bases each). Germline CDR1 SGHRS, CDR2 YFSETQ. Trimming cost V 7 bases and J 7 bases, with 15 bases left between them. The CDR3 is made up of 13 amino acids. CDR3 protein: CASRKIGGNEQFF. CDR3 in DNA: TGCGCCAGCCGTAAAATTGGGGGAAATGAGCAGTTCTTC.

The J gene is TRBJ2-2, the V gene TRBV5-1; D gene ambiguous. The germline CDR1 and CDR2 sequences are SGHRS and YFSETQ. With 3 bases removed from V and 1 base from J, the gap between germline ends came to 19 bases. The CDR3 consists of 18 residues. This CDR3 is CASSSHPTGRQNTGELFF. In nucleotides, the CDR3 is TGCGCCAGCAGCTCACACCCCACCGGACGCCAGAACACCGGGGAGCTGTTTTTT.

This chain links TRBV11-2 with TRBJ2-3; 9 nucleotides align to TRBD1. The V and J ends lost 2 bases and 7 bases, in that order; junction bases with no gene match: 10. Germline V gene data show CDR1 as SGHAT and CDR2 as FQNNGV. The length of the CDR3 is 16 residues. In nucleotides, the CDR3 is TGTGCCAGCAGCTTACGCGGGACAGGGCACGAATATACGCAGTATTTT. Amino acids: CASSLRGTGHEYTQYF.

The rearrangement uses TRBV11-2 and TRBJ2-5; 13 nucleotides match TRBD2. The CDR3 contains 15 residues. Germline V gene data show CDR1 as SGHAT and CDR2 as FQNNGV. Losses at the gene ends were 6 bases for V and 5 bases for J; bases not matched to a gene: 6. The CDR3 here is CASSPGTSGTETQYF. DNA for the CDR3: TGTGCCAGCAGTCCCGGGACTAGCGGGACGGAGACCCAGTACTTC.

V usage is TRBV11-3 and J usage is TRBJ2-1; 10 bases agree with TRBD1. This CDR3 is 18 amino acids long. V was clipped by 5 bases and J by 4 bases; unmatched bases: 14. Germline V lookup: CDR1 SGHNT, CDR2 YENEEA. The CDR3 loop reads CASSRDRGLRVGYNEQFF. In DNA, the CDR3 is TGTGCCAGCAGCCGGGACAGGGGACTAAGGGTGGGATACAATGAGCAGTTCTTC.

The chain links TRBV19 to TRBJ1-1, with unresolved D. The CDR3 runs to 13 residues. CDR1 and CDR2 from the germline V gene are LNHDA and SQIVND (reference sequence). Deletions cut 2 bases from V and 3 bases from J, with 7 bases between. CDR3 loop: CASSIQPDTEAFF. In DNA form, the CDR3 reads TGTGCCAGTAGTATACAACCAGACACTGAAGCTTTCTTT.

The chain is built from TRBV7-8 and TRBJ1-5; D is unresolved. Germline lookup yields CDR1 SGHVS and CDR2 FQNEAQ. The V end was cut by 2 bases, the J end by 0 bases, with 11 bases between. The CDR3 loop spans 16 amino acids. The CDR3 nucleotides read TGTGCCAGCAGCTTATCCCGGACGGCTAGCAATCAGCCCCAGCATTTT. This gives the protein CASSLSRTASNQPQHF.

This rearrangement joins TRBV19 to TRBJ2-5; D remains ambiguous. The CDR3 contains 15 residues. Deletions cut 3 bases from V and 2 bases from J, with 13 bases between. CDR1 is LNHDA, CDR2 SQIVND, per germline (reference sequence). CDR3 in amino acids: CASSISPGFQETQYF. The CDR3 DNA reads as TGTGCCAGTAGTATCAGCCCCGGGTTTCAAGAGACCCAGTACTTC.

This chain links TRBV18 with TRBJ2-7; 8 positions agree with TRBD1. V dropped 0 bases and J dropped 3; count of bases not matched to a gene: 13. CDR1 is KGHSH and CDR2 is LQKENI in the germline V gene. The CDR3 contains 18 residues. The CDR3 is CASSPPAGGFAGLYEQYF. For the CDR3, the DNA is TGTGCCAGCTCACCACCCGCAGGGGGCTTTGCGGGACTCTACGAGCAGTACTTC.

The J gene is TRBJ2-6, the V gene TRBV11-1, with TRBD1 matching over 9 bases. CDR1 is SGHAT and CDR2 is FQDESV in the germline V gene (reference sequence). J lost 3 bases, V lost 7 bases, and 7 bases had no gene match. The CDR3 has 16 residues. CDR3 in DNA: TGTGCCAGCACGCAGACAGGGGGGAGTGGGGCCAACGTCCTGACTTTC. Encoded protein: CASTQTGGSGANVLTF.

This CDR3 reads CASSRPGQGTSYEQYF. CDR3 DNA: TGCGCCAGCAGCCGCCCGGGACAGGGGACCAGCTACGAGCAGTACTTC. The chain combines TRBV4-1 with TRBJ2-7, with TRBD1 identical over 10 bases. The CDR3 runs 16 residues. Germline lookup yields CDR1 MGHRA and CDR2 YSYEKL. V lost 4 bases, J lost 3 bases, and 9 bases stayed unmatched.

The table lists this clone with a count of one. V and J are TRBV4-1 and TRBJ2-7, with a tentative D call TRBD1 (5 bases). Germline lookup yields CDR1 MGHRA and CDR2 YSYEKL. V dropped 4 bases and J dropped 4 bases, with 23 bases sitting between them. The CDR3 loop spans 17 amino acids. CDR3 nucleotide sequence: TGCGCCAGCAGCCGGGTGCCCCGTGGGGCCGCTGAGTACGAGCAGTACTTC. It specifies CASSRVPRGAAEYEQYF.

This chain uses TRBV5-1 with TRBJ2-2, with no clear D. Germline CDR1 SGHRS, CDR2 YFSETQ. This CDR3 is 16 amino acids long. V shed 1 base and J shed 0 bases, with 10 bases lying between them. The CDR3 loop is CASSLYATANTGELFF. The CDR3 DNA follows: TGCGCCAGCAGCTTGTACGCTACGGCGAACACCGGGGAGCTGTTTTTT.

This chain links TRBV5-1 with TRBJ1-2; D uncertain. Germline assignment: CDR1 SGHRS and CDR2 YFSETQ. The CDR3 is made up of 12 amino acids. The V end lost 0 bases, the J end lost 6 bases, and 6 bases lay between the germline ends. For the CDR3, the DNA is TGCGCCAGCAGCTTGGGTAGGGATGGCTACACCTTC. It specifies CASSLGRDGYTF.

The V gene is TRBV6-5, the J gene TRBJ1-3, with D uncertain. Per the germline V gene, CDR1 is MNHEY and CDR2 is SVGAGI. The CDR3 totals 15 residues. Trimming took 0 bases from V and 0 from J, leaving 6 bases between them. The CDR3 DNA sequence: TGTGCCAGCAGTTACTCGGAATCCTCTGGAAACACCATATATTTT. Protein: CASSYSESSGNTIYF.

The chain couples TRBV6-1 to TRBJ2-4; 11 nucleotides line up with TRBD2. This CDR3 is built from 16 residues. Trimming cost V 1 base and J 1 base; bases outside gene matches: 0. CDR1 is MNHNS, CDR2 SASEGT, per germline. The CDR3 DNA is TGTGCCAGCAGTGAAGGACTAGCGGGGGCCAAAAACATTCAGTACTTC. The encoded protein is CASSEGLAGAKNIQYF.

The V gene is TRBV11-2, the J gene TRBJ2-3, with 7 bases lining up with TRBD2. The CDR3 loop spans 17 amino acids. V trimming: 3 bases; J trimming: 5 bases; junction bases outside the gene matches: 14. Germline V gene lookup returns CDR1 SGHAT and CDR2 FQNNGV. In DNA, the CDR3 is TGTGCCAGCAGCTTCTGGAGCCGACCCTCGGGAGGAGATACGCAGTATTTT. Translation gives CASSFWSRPSGGDTQYF.

This chain uses TRBV19 with TRBJ2-2; D is undetermined. Trimming pared 10 bases from V and 4 bases from J, leaving 16 bases between. CDR1 is LNHDA and CDR2 is SQIVND in the germline V gene (reference sequence). The CDR3 runs to 14 residues. The chain's CDR3 is CATLRQAFTGELFF. The CDR3 coding sequence is TGTGCCACCTTGAGGCAGGCGTTCACCGGGGAGCTGTTTTTT.

This clone was detected a few times. J is TRBJ2-1 and V is TRBV9, with 13 bases lining up with TRBD2. The CDR3 has 16 residues. Germline V gives CDR1 SGDLS, CDR2 YYNGEE. V shed 2 bases and J 7 bases; nucleotides not matched to a gene: 6. CDR3 DNA: TGTGCCAGCAGCGTCAGACTAGCGGGAGGTGGAAATGAGCAGTTCTTC. As protein: CASSVRLAGGGNEQFF.

The chain has TRBV6-6 and TRBJ2-1; 9 bases are a match to TRBD2. This CDR3 region has 16 residues. Germline V gives CDR1 MNHNY, CDR2 SVGAGI (reference sequence). The ends lost 2 bases at V and 9 bases at J; junction bases unmatched: 11. Written as DNA, the CDR3 is TGTGCCAGCAGTTACGTAAGCGGGGGGCTCTATGGTGAGCAGTTCTTC. This encodes CASSYVSGGLYGEQFF.

The chain is built from TRBV5-8 and TRBJ2-5; 7 nucleotides line up with TRBD1. Losses at the gene ends were 4 bases for V and 5 bases for J; bases not matched to a gene: 11. CDR1 is SGHTS and CDR2 is YDEGEE in the germline V gene. The CDR3 sequence is 15 residues long. The CDR3 region is CASSRTGANYETQYF. The CDR3 DNA is TGTGCCAGCAGCCGAACAGGGGCTAATTATGAGACCCAGTACTTC.

This clone has a handful of counts. The gene calls are TRBV5-1 and TRBJ1-3; 7 nucleotides line up with TRBD1. Losses at the gene ends were 9 bases for V and 3 bases for J; bases not matched to a gene: 3. Germline CDR1 reads SGHRS; CDR2 reads YFSETQ. The CDR3 sequence is 12 residues long. The chain's CDR3 is CATRGFGNTIYF. The CDR3 region has the DNA TGCGCCACCAGGGGGTTTGGAAACACCATATATTTT.